This TCR beta chain stems from a study of identical twins. Points from the study as a whole: Shared out-of-frame alpha sequences (those common to twins) showed excess low generation probability. Out-of-frame beta sequences exhibited a weaker degree of excess twin sharing. There were fewer insertions in abundant cord blood beta clonotypes, but memory repertoires showed no such pattern.

TCRdb passed the 5' RACE reads through MiXCR, listing each CDR3 protein once. There are roughly 1.6 million distinct CDR3 sequences in the sample; under 35% occur only once, and 0.25% to 0.3% lies in the top ten. Germline assignment: CDR1 MGHDK and CDR2 SYGVNS. The CDR3 consists of 14 residues. Each donor (without exception) was a healthy Caucasian. This clonotype appeared once. No antigen is known for it. One end of the junction fails to match germline, which may point to a read error. The rearrangement uses TRBV25-1 and TRBJ1-5; D gene uncertain. Specimen: cord blood. This sequence was found in a newborn girl in good health. The CDR3 DNA reads as TGTGCCAGCGGTGAAAGCAACAGCAATCAGCCCCAGCATTTT. Its protein product is CASGESNSNQPQHF.